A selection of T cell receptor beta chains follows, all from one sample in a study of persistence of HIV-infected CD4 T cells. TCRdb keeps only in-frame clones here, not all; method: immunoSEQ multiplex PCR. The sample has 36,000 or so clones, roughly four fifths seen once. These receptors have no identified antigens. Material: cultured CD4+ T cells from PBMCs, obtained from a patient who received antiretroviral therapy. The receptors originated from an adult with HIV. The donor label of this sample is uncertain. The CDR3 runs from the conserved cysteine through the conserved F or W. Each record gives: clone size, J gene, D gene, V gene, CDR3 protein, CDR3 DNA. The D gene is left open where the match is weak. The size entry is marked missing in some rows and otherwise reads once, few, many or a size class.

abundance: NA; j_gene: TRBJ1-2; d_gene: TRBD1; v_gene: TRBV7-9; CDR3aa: CASTLTGAGYTF; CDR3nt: TGTGCCAGCACCCTAACAGGGGCTGGCTACACCTTC
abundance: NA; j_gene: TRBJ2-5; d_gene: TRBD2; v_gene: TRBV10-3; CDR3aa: CAVSPLPTSGQETQYF; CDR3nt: TGTGCCGTCTCCCCCCTCCCCACTAGCGGGCAAGAGACCCAGTACTTC
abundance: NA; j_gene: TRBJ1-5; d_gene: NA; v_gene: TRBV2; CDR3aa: CASRGGLSNQPQHF; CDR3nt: TGTGCCAGCCGAGGGGGACTTAGCAATCAGCCCCAGCATTTT
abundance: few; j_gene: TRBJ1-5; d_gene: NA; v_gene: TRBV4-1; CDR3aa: CASSQDPGISNQPQHF; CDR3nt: TGCGCCAGCAGCCAAGACCCAGGGATAAGCAATCAGCCCCAGCATTTT
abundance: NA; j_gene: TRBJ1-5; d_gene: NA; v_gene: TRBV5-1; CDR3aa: CASSLDPGSNQPQHF; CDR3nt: TGCGCCAGCAGCTTGGATCCTGGTAGCAATCAGCCCCAGCATTTT
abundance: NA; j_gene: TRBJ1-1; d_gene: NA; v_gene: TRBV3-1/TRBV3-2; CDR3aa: CASSQNPETEAFF; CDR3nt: TGTGCCAGCAGCCAAAACCCAGAAACTGAAGCTTTCTTT
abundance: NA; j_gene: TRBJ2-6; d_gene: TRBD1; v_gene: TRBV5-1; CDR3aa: CASSLVPGGSSGANVLTF; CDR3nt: TGCGCCAGCAGCTTGGTTCCAGGGGGAAGCTCTGGGGCCAACGTCCTGACTTTC
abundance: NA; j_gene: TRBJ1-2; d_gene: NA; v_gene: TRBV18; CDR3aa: CASSPRTGQFYGYTF; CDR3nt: TGTGCCAGCTCACCACGAACAGGGCAGTTCTATGGCTACACCTTC
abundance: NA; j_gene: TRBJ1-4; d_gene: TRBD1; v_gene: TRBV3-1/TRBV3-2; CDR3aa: CASSYRGLNEKLFF; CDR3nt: TGTGCCAGCAGCTACAGGGGGCTAAATGAAAAACTGTTTTTT
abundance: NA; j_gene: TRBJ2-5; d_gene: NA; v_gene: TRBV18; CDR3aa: CASSLSYQETQYF; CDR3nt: TGTGCCAGCTCCTTGAGCTATCAAGAGACCCAGTACTTC
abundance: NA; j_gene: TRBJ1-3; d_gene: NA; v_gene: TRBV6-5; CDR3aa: CASAIGNTIYF; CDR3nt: TGTGCCAGCGCAATTGGAAACACCATATATTTT
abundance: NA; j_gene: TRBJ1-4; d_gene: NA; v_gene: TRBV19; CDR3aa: CASSISQGTNEKLFF; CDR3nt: TGTGCCAGTAGTATTTCTCAGGGAACTAATGAAAAACTGTTTTTT
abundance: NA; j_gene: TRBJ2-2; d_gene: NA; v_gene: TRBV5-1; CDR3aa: CASSPGGKNTGELFF; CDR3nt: TGCGCCAGCAGCCCCGGGGGCAAGAACACCGGGGAGCTGTTTTTT
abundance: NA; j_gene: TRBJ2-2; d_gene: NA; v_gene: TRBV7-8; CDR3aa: CASSVRSFETGELFF; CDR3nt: TGTGCCAGCAGCGTTAGGTCCTTCGAAACCGGGGAGCTGTTTTTT
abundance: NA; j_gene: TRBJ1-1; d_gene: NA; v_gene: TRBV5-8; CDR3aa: CASSFGTNTEAFF; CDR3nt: TGTGCCAGCAGCTTCGGGACGAACACTGAAGCTTTCTTT
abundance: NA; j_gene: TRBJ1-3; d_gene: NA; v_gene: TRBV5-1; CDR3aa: CASSRMTSIPSGNTIYF; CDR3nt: TGCGCCAGCAGCCGAATGACCTCCATACCCTCTGGAAACACCATATATTTT
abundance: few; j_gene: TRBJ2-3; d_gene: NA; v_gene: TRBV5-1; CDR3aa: CASSLDLSGHFTYTQYF; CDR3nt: TGCGCCAGCAGCTTGGATCTTTCGGGACACTTCACATATACGCAGTATTTT
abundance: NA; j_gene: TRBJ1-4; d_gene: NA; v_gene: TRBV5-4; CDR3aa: CASSPGGFNEKLFF; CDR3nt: TGTGCCAGCAGCCCCGGCGGATTTAATGAAAAACTGTTTTTT
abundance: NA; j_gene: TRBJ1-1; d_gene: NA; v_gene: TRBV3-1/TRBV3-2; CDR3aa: CASSKLTELNTEAFF; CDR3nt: TGTGCCAGCAGTAAGTTAACAGAGTTGAACACTGAAGCTTTCTTT
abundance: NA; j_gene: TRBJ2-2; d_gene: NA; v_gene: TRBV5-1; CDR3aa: CASSLEALNTGELFF; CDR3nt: TGCGCCAGCAGCTTGGAAGCTTTGAACACCGGGGAGCTGTTTTTT
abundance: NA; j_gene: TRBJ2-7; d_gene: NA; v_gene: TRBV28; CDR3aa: CASTEGSGLYEQYF; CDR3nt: TGTGCCAGCACCGAAGGTTCAGGGCTCTACGAGCAGTACTTC
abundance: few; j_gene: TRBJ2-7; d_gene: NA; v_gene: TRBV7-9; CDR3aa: CASSLEALQARSDEQYF; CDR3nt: TGTGCCAGCAGCTTGGAGGCGCTACAGGCCAGGAGCGACGAGCAGTACTTC
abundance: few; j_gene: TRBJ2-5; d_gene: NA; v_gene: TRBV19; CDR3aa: CASSILGLEETQYF; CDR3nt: TGTGCCAGTAGTATTCTAGGCTTGGAAGAGACCCAGTACTTC
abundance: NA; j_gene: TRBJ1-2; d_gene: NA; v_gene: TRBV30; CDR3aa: CAWSVTRDYGYTF; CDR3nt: TGTGCCTGGAGTGTAACCAGAGACTATGGCTACACCTTC
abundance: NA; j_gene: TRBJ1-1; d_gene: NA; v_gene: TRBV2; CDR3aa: CASAEGGLDTEAFF; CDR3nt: TGTGCCAGCGCAGAAGGGGGGTTGGACACTGAAGCTTTCTTT
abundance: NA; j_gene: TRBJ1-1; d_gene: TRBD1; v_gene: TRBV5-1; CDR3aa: CASGFGQGRTEAFF; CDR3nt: TGCGCCAGCGGATTCGGACAGGGAAGGACTGAAGCTTTCTTT
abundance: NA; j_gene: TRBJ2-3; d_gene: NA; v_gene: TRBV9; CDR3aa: CASSVGAEISTDTQYF; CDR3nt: TGTGCCAGCAGCGTAGGGGCAGAGATTAGCACAGATACGCAGTATTTT
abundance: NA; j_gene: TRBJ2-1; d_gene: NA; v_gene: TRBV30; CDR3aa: CASSVKDTIYNEQFF; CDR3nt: TGTGCCTCGTCCGTAAAGGACACAATTTACAATGAGCAGTTCTTC
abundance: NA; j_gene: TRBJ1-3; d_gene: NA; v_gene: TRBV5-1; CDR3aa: CASSLRGSGNTIYF; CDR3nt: TGCGCCAGCAGCCTAAGGGGATCTGGAAACACCATATATTTT
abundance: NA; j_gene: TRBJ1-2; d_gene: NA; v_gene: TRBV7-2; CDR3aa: CASTGGTDYGYTF; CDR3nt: TGTGCCAGCACCGGGGGGACGGACTATGGCTACACCTTC
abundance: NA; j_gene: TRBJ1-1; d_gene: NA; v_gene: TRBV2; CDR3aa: CASSAHLNTEAFF; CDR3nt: TGTGCCAGCAGTGCACACTTGAACACTGAAGCTTTCTTT
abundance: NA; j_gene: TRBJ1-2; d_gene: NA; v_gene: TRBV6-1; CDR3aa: CASSDFGGYTF; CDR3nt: TGTGCCAGCAGTGATTTTGGTGGCTACACCTTC
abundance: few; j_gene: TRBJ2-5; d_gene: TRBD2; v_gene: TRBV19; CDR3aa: CASSSPGTSRGTQYF; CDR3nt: TGTGCCAGTAGTTCCCCCGGGACTAGTCGTGGGACCCAGTACTTC
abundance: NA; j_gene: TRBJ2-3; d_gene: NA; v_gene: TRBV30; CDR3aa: CAWSESADTQYF; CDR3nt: TGTGCCTGGAGTGAGAGCGCAGATACGCAGTATTTT
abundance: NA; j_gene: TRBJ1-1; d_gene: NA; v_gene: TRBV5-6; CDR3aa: CASSIQGNTEAFF; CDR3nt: TGTGCCAGCAGCATACAGGGGAACACTGAAGCTTTCTTT
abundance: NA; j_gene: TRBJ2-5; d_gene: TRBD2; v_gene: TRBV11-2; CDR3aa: CASSLASGGAQTQYF; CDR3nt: TGTGCCAGCAGCTTAGCTAGCGGGGGGGCTCAGACCCAGTACTTC
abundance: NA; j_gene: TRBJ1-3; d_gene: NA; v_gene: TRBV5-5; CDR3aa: CASSLLGSSGNTIYF; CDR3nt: TGTGCCAGCAGCTTGCTAGGTTCCTCTGGAAACACCATATATTTT
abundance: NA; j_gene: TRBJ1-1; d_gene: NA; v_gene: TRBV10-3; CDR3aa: CAISESRVNTEAFF; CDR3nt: TGTGCCATCAGTGAGTCGAGGGTGAACACTGAAGCTTTCTTT
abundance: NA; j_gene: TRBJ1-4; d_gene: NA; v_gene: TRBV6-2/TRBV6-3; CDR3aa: CASNPPGSNEKLFF; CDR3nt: TGTGCCAGCAACCCACCAGGGTCAAATGAAAAACTGTTTTTT
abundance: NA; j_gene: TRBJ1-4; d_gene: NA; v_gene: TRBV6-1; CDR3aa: CASSEAQGTVGEKLFF; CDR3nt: TGTGCCAGCAGTGAAGCGCAGGGGACGGTGGGTGAAAAACTGTTTTTT
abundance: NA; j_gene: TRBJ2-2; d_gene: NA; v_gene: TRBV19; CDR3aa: CASSRTNTGELFF; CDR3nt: TGTGCCAGTTCACGAACGAACACCGGGGAGCTGTTTTTT
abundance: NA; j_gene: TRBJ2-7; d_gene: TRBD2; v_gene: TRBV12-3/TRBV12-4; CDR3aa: CASNLRGGYEQYF; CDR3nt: TGTGCCAGCAACTTGCGGGGGGGATACGAGCAGTACTTC
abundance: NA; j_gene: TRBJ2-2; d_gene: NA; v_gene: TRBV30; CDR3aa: CAWIRQGRDTGELFF; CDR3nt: TGTGCCTGGATCCGGCAGGGAAGGGACACCGGGGAGCTGTTTTTT
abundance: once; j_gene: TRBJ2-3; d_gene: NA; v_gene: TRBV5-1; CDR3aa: CASCSGWSDTQYF; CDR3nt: TGCGCCAGTTGCTCCGGGTGGTCAGATACGCAGTATTTT
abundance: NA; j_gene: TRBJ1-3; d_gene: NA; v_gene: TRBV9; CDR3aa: CASSVGLRGGSGNTIYF; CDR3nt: TGTGCCAGCAGCGTAGGTCTCCGAGGGGGGTCTGGAAACACCATATATTTT